Following are 7 T cell receptor beta chains from one sample sequenced in a study of T cell changes during pregnancy in multiple sclerosis. Method: immunoSEQ multiplex PCR; TCRdb's copy keeps in-frame clones and lacks some. This table holds tens of thousands of clones, around 90% found once. The sample here was peripheral blood, taken in the first trimester of pregnancy. The receptor set was obtained from a female donor with multiple sclerosis, enrolled in a pregnancy study.

The rearrangement uses TRBV11-3 and TRBJ2-5; 8 nucleotides line up with TRBD1. This CDR3 has 15 residues. V shed 1 base and J 1 base; nucleotides not matched to a gene: 2. In germline, CDR1 is SGHNT, CDR2 YENEEA. In DNA, the CDR3 is TGTGCCAGCAGCTTAGGGACAGGGTTCCAAGAGACCCAGTACTTC. It specifies CASSLGTGFQETQYF.

This clone was detected a few times. The chain has TRBV18 and TRBJ2-7, with 12 positions matching TRBD2. This CDR3 is built from 15 residues. Germline V lookup: CDR1 KGHSH, CDR2 LQKENI. J was trimmed by 3 bases and V by 5 bases; bases with no gene match: 5. Written as DNA, the CDR3 is TGTGCCAGCTCAAATGGACTAGCGGGACTCTACGAGCAGTACTTC. It is translated as CASSNGLAGLYEQYF. The full variable domain, with the rest looked up from reference TRBV18 and TRBJ2-7, is NAGVMQNPRHLVRRRGQEARLRCSPMKGHSHVYWYRQLPEEGLKFMVYLQKENIIDESGMPKERFSAEFPKEGPSILRIQQVVRGDSAAYFCASSNGLAGLYEQYFGPGTRLTVT.

This chain connects TRBV30 to TRBJ2-5, with 9 positions matching TRBD1. The better agreement between TRBJ2-7 and the DNA end casts doubt on the J call. The CDR3 covers 13 residues. Per germline, CDR1 GTSNPN and CDR2 SVGIG (reference sequence). CDR3 amino acids: CAWTGTGSGEQYF. CDR3 bases: TGTGCCTGGACCGGGACAGGGTCCGGCGAGCAGTACTTC.

The rearrangement joins TRBV5-1 to TRBJ1-2; D perhaps matches TRBD1 (5 bases). Per the germline V gene, CDR1 is SGHRS and CDR2 is YFSETQ. The CDR3 loop spans 14 amino acids. Deletions cut 2 bases from V and 3 bases from J, with 11 bases between. CDR3 nucleotides: TGCGCCAGCAGCTTCGACAGAGAATACTATGGCTACACCTTC. Protein sequence: CASSFDREYYGYTF.

This chain joins TRBV19 and TRBJ1-1; a weak D match, TRBD1 (6 bases). CDR3 length: 14 residues. Germline V CDR1 and CDR2: LNHDA, SQIVND (reference sequence). V gave up 2 bases and J gave up 4 bases, with 11 bases separating them. CDR3 sequence reads: CASSIRGGGTEAFF. In nucleotides, the CDR3 is TGTGCCAGTAGTATACGGGGGGGCGGCACTGAAGCTTTCTTT.

For this clone: One junction end disagrees with the germline gene, perhaps due to a read error. The J gene is TRBJ1-2, the V gene TRBV2; D is perhaps TRBD1 (5 bases). The CDR3 contains 14 residues. In germline, CDR1 is SNHLY, CDR2 FYNNEI. The CDR3 bases are TGTGCCAGCAGGGAAGATAAGGGGCTGCGTGGCTACACCTTC. Protein product: CASREDKGLRGYTF. Full variable domain (remainder filled in from reference TRBV2 and TRBJ1-2): EPEVTQTPSHQVTQMGQEVILRCVPISNHLYFYWYRQILGQKVEFLVSFYNNEISEKSEIFDDQFSVERPDGSNFTLKIRSTKLEDSAMYFCASREDKGLRGYTFGSGTRLTVV.

The chain combines TRBV7-8 with TRBJ2-7; 10 positions agree with TRBD2. The length of the CDR3 is 15 residues. Germline-derived CDR1 and CDR2 are SGHVS and FQNEAQ. V lost 5 bases and J lost 5; bases outside the gene matches: 9. The CDR3 coding sequence is TGTGCCAGCAGCCCCCAAGGGACTAGCGCCCACGAGCAGTACTTC. Protein sequence: CASSPQGTSAHEQYF.